The 31 T cell receptor beta chains below come from one sample, sequenced in a study of blood T cell repertoires in COVID-19. Method: immunoSEQ multiplex PCR; TCRdb's copy keeps in-frame clones and lacks some. The sample contains 350,000 or so clones, 85% to 90% of which appear only once. What was sequenced was peripheral blood. These TCRs come from a man between 18 and 35 years old with active or convalescent COVID-19.

CDR3 nucleotides: TGTGCCAGCCACGCCTGGGAGGATGAAGGCTACACCTTC. It translates to CASHAWEDEGYTF. V usage is TRBV18 and J usage is TRBJ1-2; no reliable D call. Germline CDR1 KGHSH, CDR2 LQKENI. Trimming took 8 bases from V and 8 from J, leaving 18 bases between them. This CDR3 has 13 amino acids.

This rearrangement joins TRBV28 to TRBJ1-3, with unresolved D. Germline V gene lookup returns CDR1 MDHEN and CDR2 SYDVKM. V was pared by 2 bases and J by 2 bases, with 10 bases between. CDR3 size: 15 residues. CDR3 DNA: TGTGCCAGCAGTTTAAAGTTAGTAGCTGGAAACACCATATATTTT. It codes for CASSLKLVAGNTIYF.

The chain recombines TRBV27 with TRBJ2-4, with TRBD1 as a possible D gene (6 bases). Trimming removed 2 bases at V and 1 base at J, with 9 bases between. The CDR3 spans 15 residues. In germline, CDR1 is MNHEY, CDR2 SMNVEV (reference sequence). The CDR3 sequence is CASSLEGVAKNIQYF. CDR3 coding DNA: TGTGCCAGCAGTTTAGAGGGGGTCGCCAAAAACATTCAGTACTTC.

This clone was seen once. This rearrangement joins TRBV5-1 to TRBJ2-3; D is perhaps TRBD2 (5 bases). Germline lookup yields CDR1 SGHRS and CDR2 YFSETQ. Trimming pared 5 bases from V and 1 base from J, leaving 11 bases between. There are 14 residues in the CDR3. DNA of the CDR3: TGCGCCAGCAGTCCCGGGGTGCGCACAGATACGCAGTATTTT. It codes for CASSPGVRTDTQYF. The full variable domain, with the rest looked up from reference TRBV5-1 and TRBJ2-3, is KAGVTQTPRYLIKTRGQQVTLSCSPISGHRSVSWYQQTPGQGLQFLFEYFSETQRNKGNFPGRFSGRQFSNSRSEMNVSTLELGDSALYLCASSPGVRTDTQYFGPGTRLTVL.

V is TRBV7-9 and J is TRBJ1-5; D perhaps matches TRBD1 (5 bases). The CDR3 loop spans 15 amino acids. Deletions cut 5 bases from V and 3 bases from J, with 14 bases between. Germline lookup yields CDR1 SEHNR and CDR2 FQNEAQ (reference sequence). The CDR3 reads CASSPLEGSNQPQHF. The CDR3 coding sequence is TGTGCCAGCAGCCCCCTGGAGGGGTCCAATCAGCCCCAGCATTTT. Combining the CDR3 with reference TRBV7-9 and TRBJ1-5 gives the whole variable domain DTGVSQNPRHKITKRGQNVTFRCDPISEHNRLYWYRQTLGQGPEFLTYFQNEAQLEKSRLLSDRFSAERPKGSFSTLEIQRTEQGDSAMYLCASSPLEGSNQPQHFGDGTRLSIL.

This clone was found once. This rearrangement joins TRBV12-3 or TRBV12-4 to TRBJ2-7; tentatively, D is TRBD2 (5 bases). The CDR3 loop spans 13 amino acids. V was shortened by 3 bases and J by 3 bases, with 9 bases between the two germline ends. The CDR3 region has the DNA TGTGCCAGCAGTTTCGGACTGAGCTACGAGCAGTACTTC. Translation: CASSFGLSYEQYF.

The rearrangement joins TRBV5-1 to TRBJ2-7; D ambiguous. V lost 0 bases, J lost 5 bases, and 6 bases lay in between. The CDR3 covers 12 residues. Germline V gene lookup returns CDR1 SGHRS and CDR2 YFSETQ. This CDR3 reads CASSLVQNEQYF. CDR3 nucleotides: TGCGCCAGCAGCTTGGTACAAAACGAGCAGTACTTC.

The chain recombines TRBV27 with TRBJ2-1; 16 nucleotides agree with TRBD2. CDR1 and CDR2 from the germline V gene are MNHEY and SMNVEV (reference sequence). The CDR3 length is 16 residues. The V segment lost 2 bases and the J segment 10 bases; nucleotides outside the gene matches: 5. CDR3 loop: CASSLPPGLAGGEQFF. CDR3 in DNA: TGTGCCAGCAGTTTACCCCCGGGACTAGCGGGAGGGGAGCAGTTCTTC.

This rearrangement joins TRBV28 to TRBJ2-7, with D tentatively TRBD1 (6 bases). The CDR3 has 16 amino acids. From germline, CDR1 is MDHEN and CDR2 SYDVKM. Trimming cost V 3 bases and J 0 bases, with 15 bases left between them. DNA for the CDR3: TGTGCCAGCAGTTTGGGCCCGGGACAAAGCTCCTACGAGCAGTACTTC. The encoded protein is CASSLGPGQSSYEQYF.

The V gene is TRBV6-2 or TRBV6-3, the J gene TRBJ2-1, with 9 bases fitting TRBD2. The CDR3 sequence is 15 residues long. Per the germline V gene, CDR1 is MNHEY and CDR2 is SVGEGT. Trimming removed 1 base from V and 6 bases from J; junction bases left unmatched: 4. The CDR3 spells CASSYYLAGPNEQFF. The DNA for the CDR3 is TGTGCCAGCAGTTACTACCTAGCGGGACCCAATGAGCAGTTCTTC.

The chain carries TRBV19 and TRBJ2-5, with 9 bases aligning to TRBD2. In germline, CDR1 is LNHDA, CDR2 SQIVND (reference sequence). CDR3 length: 15 amino acids. V shed 6 bases, J shed 4 bases, and the junction held 9 bases outside the gene matches. CDR3 nucleotide sequence: TGTGCCAGTAGCCCGACCGGGACTAGCTTAGAGACCCAGTACTTC. Amino acids: CASSPTGTSLETQYF.

The V and J genes are TRBV7-2 and TRBJ1-2, with D unresolved. This CDR3 is 12 amino acids long. Trimming took 2 bases from V and 8 from J, leaving 9 bases between them. Germline values: CDR1 SGHTA, CDR2 FQGNSA. In nucleotides, the CDR3 is TGTGCCAGCAGCTTATTCACATCCGGCTACACCTTC. Translation: CASSLFTSGYTF. Based on the CDR3 plus reference TRBV7-2 and TRBJ1-2, the full variable domain is GAGVSQSPSNKVTEKGKDVELRCDPISGHTALYWYRQSLGQGLEFLIYFQGNSAPDKSGLPSDRFSAERTGGSVSTLTIQRTQQEDSAVYLCASSLFTSGYTFGSGTRLTVV.

V and J are TRBV7-9 and TRBJ2-7, with TRBD2 matching 9 bases. The length of the CDR3 is 16 residues. The V and J ends lost 0 bases and 7 bases, in that order; junction bases with no gene match: 10. Germline V lookup: CDR1 SEHNR, CDR2 FQNEAQ (reference sequence). The CDR3 region is CASSLARGTSTWEQYF. As DNA, the CDR3 is TGTGCCAGCAGCTTAGCCAGGGGGACTAGCACGTGGGAGCAGTACTTC.

Points on this clone: This CDR3 is also generated by other DNA sequences in the sample. The chain employs TRBV19 and TRBJ2-1; D is perhaps TRBD2 (5 bases). This CDR3 is built from 14 residues. Trimming shortened V by 3 bases and J by 1 base, and 7 bases separated the two germline ends. CDR1 and CDR2 (germline): LNHDA, SQIVND (reference sequence). In DNA, the CDR3 is TGTGCCAGTAGTATCGGGGTATCCTACAATGAGCAGTTCTTC. Amino acid sequence: CASSIGVSYNEQFF.

The DNA of the CDR3 is TGTGCCACCAGCAGAGGTGGCAGGGGGAACGAGCAGTACTTC. Its protein product is CATSRGGRGNEQYF. The chain uses TRBV15 and TRBJ2-7; 7 bases are shared with TRBD1. The J segment lost 5 bases and the V segment lost 1 base, leaving 5 bases of the junction unmatched. Per the germline V gene, CDR1 is LNHNV and CDR2 is YYDKDF (reference sequence). The CDR3 extends over 14 amino acids.

The V and J genes are TRBV9 and TRBJ2-1; 12 bases align to TRBD2. The CDR3 totals 17 residues. V gave up 0 bases and J gave up 4 bases; unmatched junction bases: 5. Per germline, CDR1 SGDLS and CDR2 YYNGEE. CDR3 DNA sequence: TGTGCCAGCAGCGTAGGAGGGACTAGCGGGCCGTACAATGAGCAGTTCTTC. Translated, it gives CASSVGGTSGPYNEQFF.

The chain is built from TRBV18 and TRBJ1-6, with a weak D call TRBD1 (5 bases). Germline assignment: CDR1 KGHSH and CDR2 LQKENI. V lost 4 bases, J lost 8 bases, and 9 bases lay in between. CDR3 length: 13 residues. CDR3 region: CASSQGLDSPLHF. The CDR3, as DNA: TGTGCCAGCTCACAGGGGCTAGATTCACCCCTCCACTTT.

This clone was observed a handful of times. J is TRBJ2-2 and V is TRBV24-1; D call uncertain. This CDR3 is built from 15 residues. CDR1 and CDR2 (germline): KGHDR, SFDVKD. Deletions cut 6 bases from V and 0 bases from J, with 10 bases between. CDR3 in DNA: TGTGCCACCAGTCCCTTACAAGCGAACACCGGGGAGCTGTTTTTT. Its protein product is CATSPLQANTGELFF.

This clone was recorded only once. The chain uses TRBV7-9 and TRBJ2-5; TRBD2 aligns across 9 bases. The CDR3 is 15 residues long. With V trimmed by 5 bases and J by 3 bases, 7 bases remained unmatched. CDR1 SEHNR and CDR2 FQNEAQ come from the germline V gene (reference sequence). The CDR3 spells CASSPRASGEETQYF. The CDR3 region has the DNA TGTGCCAGCAGCCCAAGGGCTAGCGGGGAAGAGACCCAGTACTTC.

This chain links TRBV7-9 with TRBJ2-1; 10 nucleotides match TRBD2. After removal of 2 bases from V and 0 bases from J, the junction contained 4 bases not matched to a gene. This CDR3 comprises 17 residues. CDR1 SEHNR and CDR2 FQNEAQ come from the germline V gene (reference sequence). This CDR3 is CASSLLAGGSSYNEQFF. CDR3 bases: TGTGCCAGCAGCTTATTAGCGGGAGGAAGCTCCTACAATGAGCAGTTCTTC. Based on the CDR3 plus reference TRBV7-9 and TRBJ2-1, the full variable domain is DTGVSQNPRHKITKRGQNVTFRCDPISEHNRLYWYRQTLGQGPEFLTYFQNEAQLEKSRLLSDRFSAERPKGSFSTLEIQRTEQGDSAMYLCASSLLAGGSSYNEQFFGPGTRLTVL.

The chain employs TRBV6-2 or TRBV6-3 and TRBJ2-7; 8 nucleotides match TRBD2. V was pared by 3 bases and J by 6 bases, with 10 bases of the junction left unmatched. The CDR3 is 15 amino acids. The germline gives CDR1 MNHEY, CDR2 SVGEGT. CDR3 DNA: TGTGCCAGCAGTTATGGCGGGGGGCGTGAGGGCGAGCAGTACTTC. Translating it yields CASSYGGGREGEQYF.

The chain has TRBV25-1 and TRBJ2-7, with TRBD2 identical over 11 bases. Per germline, CDR1 MGHDK and CDR2 SYGVNS. With 10 bases clipped from V and 6 bases from J, the junction kept 8 bases outside the gene matches. The length of the CDR3 is 13 residues. CDR3 nucleotides: TGTGCCACCCCTACTAGCGGGAGCGGCGAGCAGTACTTC. It encodes CATPTSGSGEQYF.

This rearrangement joins TRBV7-8 to TRBJ1-5; 10 nucleotides line up with TRBD1. This CDR3 comprises 15 residues. The V gene end was trimmed by 5 bases and the J gene end by 6 bases; junction bases not matched to a gene: 7. The germline gives CDR1 SGHVS, CDR2 FQNEAQ. This CDR3 is CASSPTGGTAQPQHF. The CDR3 DNA sequence: TGTGCCAGCAGCCCGACAGGGGGCACGGCTCAGCCCCAGCATTTT.

With regard to this clone: The germline gene is not matched at one end of the junction; a read error may be the cause. The chain carries TRBV11-2 and TRBJ2-6; a weak D match, TRBD1 (5 bases). This CDR3 region has 14 residues. Germline V CDR1 and CDR2: SGHAT, FQNNGV. The CDR3 nucleotides are TGTGCCAGCCGCTGGGCAGGTGGGGCCAACGTGCTGACTTTC. Translation: CASRWAGGANVLTF.

The chain has TRBV9 and TRBJ2-5, with 9 bases aligning to TRBD2. Germline values: CDR1 SGDLS, CDR2 YYNGEE. V shed 0 bases, J shed 0 bases, and the junction held 9 bases outside the gene matches. The CDR3 is made up of 18 amino acids. In DNA, the CDR3 is TGTGCCAGCAGCGTAGGACCCCCTCTAGCGGGGAACCAAGAGACCCAGTACTTC. Protein: CASSVGPPLAGNQETQYF.

As DNA, the CDR3 is TGTGCCACGAACAGGGGCACAGATACGCAGTATTTT. Amino acid sequence: CATNRGTDTQYF. The chain uses TRBV6-5 and TRBJ2-3, with D perhaps TRBD1 (6 bases). CDR3 length equals 12 residues. Germline CDR1 reads MNHEY; CDR2 reads SVGAGI. With 10 bases removed from V and 1 base from J, the gap between germline ends came to 9 bases.

This clone was found once. The chain is built from TRBV7-2 and TRBJ2-1; 8 bases are shared with TRBD1. Germline trimming cut 5 bases from V and 4 bases from J; bases unmatched to any gene: 7. The CDR3 sequence is 15 residues long. Germline loops: CDR1 SGHTA, CDR2 FQGNSA. The CDR3 sequence is CASSGDRGAYNEQFF. CDR3 nucleotide sequence: TGTGCCAGCAGCGGCGACAGGGGAGCTTACAATGAGCAGTTCTTC.

The rearrangement joins TRBV28 to TRBJ1-5; tentative D call: TRBD1 (5 bases). Trimming stripped 0 bases from V and 3 bases from J, with 6 bases between. Germline values: CDR1 MDHEN, CDR2 SYDVKM. CDR3 length equals 14 residues. The chain's CDR3 is CASSLWDTNQPQHF. The DNA for the CDR3 is TGTGCCAGCAGTTTATGGGACACCAATCAGCCCCAGCATTTT.

The rearrangement joins TRBV7-2 to TRBJ2-7; 7 positions agree with TRBD2. CDR1 is SGHTA and CDR2 is FQGNSA in the germline V gene. CDR3 length: 16 amino acids. Germline trimming cut 0 bases from V and 1 base from J; bases unmatched to any gene: 6. CDR3 sequence (DNA): TGTGCCAGCAGCTTAGCGTGGGGGGAGGGGTCCTACGAGCAGTACTTC. Its protein is CASSLAWGEGSYEQYF. Supplemented by reference TRBV7-2 and TRBJ2-7, the full variable domain reads GAGVSQSPSNKVTEKGKDVELRCDPISGHTALYWYRQSLGQGLEFLIYFQGNSAPDKSGLPSDRFSAERTGGSVSTLTIQRTQQEDSAVYLCASSLAWGEGSYEQYFGPGTRLTVT.

This clone was counted a few times. The same CDR3 also results from other DNA sequences found in this sample. This sequence joins TRBV10-3 and TRBJ1-2; 8 positions agree with TRBD1. Losses at the gene ends were 3 bases for V and 4 bases for J; bases not matched to a gene: 4. This CDR3 comprises 14 residues. Germline V gene lookup returns CDR1 ENHRY and CDR2 SYGVKD. The CDR3 protein is CAISDRDRGYGYTF. The CDR3 DNA reads as TGTGCCATCAGTGACCGCGACAGGGGCTATGGCTACACCTTC.

The V call is TRBV6-2 or TRBV6-3, the J call TRBJ2-7; TRBD2 matches 10 bases. Trimming took 0 bases from V and 3 from J; bases not matched to a gene: 5. This CDR3 has 16 residues. Germline V gene data show CDR1 as MNHEY and CDR2 as SVGEGT. DNA of the CDR3: TGTGCCAGCAGTTACTCGAGGCTAGCGGGAGTCTACGAGCAGTACTTC. It is translated as CASSYSRLAGVYEQYF.